This TCR beta chain was captured in a study of glioma-infiltrating T cells. Germline lookup yields CDR1 SQVTM and CDR2 ANQGSEA. This CDR3 spans 17 amino acids. V trimming: 1 base; J trimming: 2 bases; junction bases outside the gene matches: 7. Amplification of TCR alpha and beta CDR3 regions from RNA used iRepertoire nested multiplex PCR. One-step reverse transcription and amplification started from approximately 100-400 ng of tissue mRNA or PBMC total RNA. TCRdb re-analysed the multiplex PCR reads in MiXCR, keeping a single row per CDR3 protein. The repertoire holds 150,000 to 200,000 distinct CDR3 sequences, with 25% to 35% as singletons. This clonotype was observed at least ten times. Antigen specificity is unknown. Study findings and constraints: Non-neoplastic patients had below-expected tissue-blood divergence, while all gliomas exceeded expectation. CDR3 overlap between tissue and blood was very small.

This rearrangement joins TRBV29-1 to TRBJ2-3; 12 positions agree with TRBD2. The clonotype originates from a human donor with low-grade glioma or glioblastoma, undergoing nonglioma brain surgery, or in good health (not recorded which). Input material: glioma tissue, nonneoplastic brain tissue, or PBMCs (not recorded which). CDR3 nucleotide sequence: TGCAGCGTTGAAGGGAGTCTAGCGGGAGGGGCCACAGATACGCAGTATTTT. Translating it yields CSVEGSLAGGATDTQYF.